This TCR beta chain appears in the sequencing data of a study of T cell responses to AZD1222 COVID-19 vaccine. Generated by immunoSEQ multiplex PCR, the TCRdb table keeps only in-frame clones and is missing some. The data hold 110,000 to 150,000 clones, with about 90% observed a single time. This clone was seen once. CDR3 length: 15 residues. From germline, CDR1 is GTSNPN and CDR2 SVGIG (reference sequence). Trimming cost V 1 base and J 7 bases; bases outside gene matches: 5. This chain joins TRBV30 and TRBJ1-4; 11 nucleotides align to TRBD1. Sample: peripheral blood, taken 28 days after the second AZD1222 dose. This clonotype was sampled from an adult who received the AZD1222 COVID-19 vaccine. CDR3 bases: TGTGCCTGGAGTGCAGGGACAGGGGGGGGTGAAAAACTGTTTTTT. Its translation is CAWSAGTGGGEKLFF.